One and the same sample provided the 12 T cell receptor beta chains below, sequenced in a study listed by TCRdb under 2016. The library relied on RT-PCR. The listed sequencing device is Illumina MiSeq. The raw public reads went through TCRdb reprocessing: fastp at Q25, MiXCR clone calling, in-frame beta chains kept. One record per CDR3 amino acid sequence lists the most common genes and DNA. The sample table shows 650,000 to 800,000 distinct CDR3 sequences, and 12% to 15% are seen once. Jointly, the top ten make up roughly 4% of the sample. Sequencing used memory CD4+ T cells from blood. The receptor source for this set is a female donor in good health, serving as a healthy control.

V usage is TRBV7-9 and J usage is TRBJ1-2; no definite D call. Looked up from germline, CDR1 is SEHNR and CDR2 is FQNEAQ (reference sequence). This CDR3 has 13 residues. The V end was cut by 5 bases, the J end by 10 bases, with 17 bases between. The CDR3 sequence: CASSPGAAGYYTF. CDR3 coding DNA: TGTGCCAGCAGCCCCGGCGCCGCCGGGTACTACACCTTC.

V gene TRBV3-1 combines with J gene TRBJ2-1; TRBD2 is a possible D gene (5 bases). The V and J ends lost 2 bases and 1 base respectively, with 9 bases between them. The CDR3 runs to 15 residues. The germline V gene has CDR1 LGHDT and CDR2 YNNKEL (reference sequence). CDR3 in DNA: TGTGCCAGCAGCCAACCCGGGGTATCCTACAATGAGCAGTTCTTC. Amino acids: CASSQPGVSYNEQFF.

This rearrangement joins TRBV10-3 to TRBJ1-5; D gene ambiguous. The length of the CDR3 is 13 residues. V was pared by 4 bases and J by 3 bases, with 7 bases between. CDR1 and CDR2 (germline): ENHRY, SYGVKD. The CDR3 sequence: CAISGLFNQPQHF. CDR3 nucleotide sequence: TGTGCCATCAGTGGACTGTTCAATCAGCCCCAGCATTTT.

This clonotype was seen many times. This chain uses TRBV20-1 with TRBJ2-7; TRBD2 is a possible D gene (6 bases). The CDR3 has 12 residues. With 3 bases removed from V and 7 bases from J, the gap between germline ends came to 13 bases. In germline, CDR1 is DFQATT, CDR2 SNEGSKA (reference sequence). The CDR3: CSASGSWGEQYF. The CDR3 nucleotides read TGCAGTGCTAGCGGGAGCTGGGGGGAGCAGTACTTC.

This clonotype was observed many times. The chain carries TRBV10-3 and TRBJ2-1; D unclear. The CDR3 extends over 12 amino acids. Germline V gene sequence: CDR1 ENHRY, CDR2 SYGVKD. V was cut by 1 base and J by 7 bases, with 5 bases left in between. CDR3 region: CAISEWRNEQFF. In nucleotides, the CDR3 is TGTGCCATCAGTGAGTGGCGGAATGAGCAGTTCTTC.

This clonotype was recorded at least ten times. This chain links TRBV29-1 with TRBJ1-3; no clear D. V was pared by 7 bases and J by 2 bases, with 9 bases between. Per germline, CDR1 SQVTM and CDR2 ANQGSEA. The CDR3 loop spans 12 amino acids. The CDR3 nucleotides read TGCAGCGCAGGATCACCTGGAAACACCATATATTTT. Its protein product is CSAGSPGNTIYF.

This clonotype has just a few counts. V gene TRBV20-1 combines with J gene TRBJ1-4, with D perhaps matching TRBD1 (6 bases). The CDR3 runs 13 residues. Germline CDR1 reads DFQATT; CDR2 reads SNEGSKA (reference sequence). Trimming removed 1 base at V and 8 bases at J, with 11 bases between. Here the CDR3 DNA reads TGCAGTGCTAGAGGACAGGAAGGGGAAAAACTGTTTTTT. Translation: CSARGQEGEKLFF.

The chain recombines TRBV3-1 with TRBJ2-2; possibly TRBD1 for D (6 bases). Trimming removed 4 bases from V and 0 bases from J, with 12 bases in between. The germline gives CDR1 LGHDT, CDR2 YNNKEL (reference sequence). The CDR3 has 16 residues. CDR3 residues: CASSLYRQANTGELFF. The CDR3, as DNA: TGTGCCAGCAGCCTATACCGACAGGCGAACACCGGGGAGCTGTTTTTT.

The chain is built from TRBV9 and TRBJ2-2, with 9 bases lining up with TRBD2. This CDR3 has 16 residues. The V and J ends lost 0 bases and 6 bases, in that order; junction bases with no gene match: 6. Germline CDR1 reads SGDLS; CDR2 reads YYNGEE. The CDR3 sequence: CASSVGASGEAGELFF. DNA for the CDR3: TGTGCCAGCAGCGTAGGGGCTAGCGGGGAAGCCGGGGAGCTGTTTTTT.

The CDR3 DNA is TGCAGTGCTAGAGAACTGGACGGAGGGACTAGCGGGAGGTATAATGAGCAGTTCTTC. As protein: CSARELDGGTSGRYNEQFF. The rearrangement links TRBV20-1 to TRBJ2-1; TRBD2 aligns across 15 bases. Germline-derived CDR1 and CDR2 are DFQATT and SNEGSKA (reference sequence). The CDR3 runs to 19 residues. J gave up 7 bases and V 0 bases, and 13 bases lay outside the gene matches.

This clonotype showed up just a few times. The rearrangement links TRBV5-1 to TRBJ2-7, with 9 bases matching TRBD2. The germline V gene has CDR1 SGHRS and CDR2 YFSETQ. V was clipped by 5 bases and J by 7 bases; unmatched bases: 10. This CDR3 has 14 residues. For the CDR3, the DNA is TGCGCCAGCAGTTTAGCGGGAGTATTACGGGAGCAGTACTTC. Amino acids: CASSLAGVLREQYF.

This clonotype has a count of ten or more. The chain combines TRBV11-1 with TRBJ2-1; 8 nucleotides match TRBD2. Germline V CDR1 and CDR2: SGHAT, FQDESV (reference sequence). This CDR3 region has 15 residues. V shed 5 bases, J shed 5 bases, and the junction held 8 bases outside the gene matches. The CDR3 coding sequence is TGTGCCAGCAGCCCCCGCCTAGCGGGTAACAATGAGCAGTTCTTC. Translation gives CASSPRLAGNNEQFF.